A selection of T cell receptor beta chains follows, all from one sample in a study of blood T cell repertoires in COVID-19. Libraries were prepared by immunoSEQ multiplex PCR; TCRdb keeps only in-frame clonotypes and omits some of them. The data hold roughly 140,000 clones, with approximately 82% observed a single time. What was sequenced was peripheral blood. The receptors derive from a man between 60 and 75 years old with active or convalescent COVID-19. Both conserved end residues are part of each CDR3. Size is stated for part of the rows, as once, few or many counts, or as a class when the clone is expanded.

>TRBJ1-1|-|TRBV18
CASSPGQGFTEAFF
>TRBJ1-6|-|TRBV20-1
CSARVGQGLHF
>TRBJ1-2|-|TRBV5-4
CASSSPKGGAYGYTF
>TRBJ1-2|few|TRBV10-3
CAISEPGQGAYGYTF
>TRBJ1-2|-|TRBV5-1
CASSLGSQGYGYTF
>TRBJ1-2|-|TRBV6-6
CASSLRTAANYGYTF
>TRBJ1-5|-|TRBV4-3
CASSPGHSNQPQHF
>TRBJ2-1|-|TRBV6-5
CASRSTGTAYNEQFF
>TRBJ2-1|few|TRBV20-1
CSASPGLATINEQFF
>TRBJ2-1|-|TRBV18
CASSPPGRQGIGEQFF
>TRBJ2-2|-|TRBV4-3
CASSQGAQGARTGELFF
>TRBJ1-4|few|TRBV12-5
CASADAGEKLFF
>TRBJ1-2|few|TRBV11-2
CASSPLDRNYGYTF
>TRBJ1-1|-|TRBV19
CASSGQAGTEAFF
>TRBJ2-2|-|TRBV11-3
CASSLVSSNTGELFF
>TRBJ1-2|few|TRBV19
CASSTQRGSYGYTF
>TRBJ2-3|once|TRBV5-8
CASSLVGGYGTDTQYF
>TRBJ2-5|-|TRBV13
CASSPGTGPNRETQYF
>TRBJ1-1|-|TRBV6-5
CASTETGHYTEAFF
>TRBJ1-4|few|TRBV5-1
CASSLGGVAEKLFF
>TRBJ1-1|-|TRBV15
CATSSNRVTEAFF
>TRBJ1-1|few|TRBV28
CASSLVGRGRATEAFF
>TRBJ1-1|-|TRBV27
CASRHDRRTVNTEAFF
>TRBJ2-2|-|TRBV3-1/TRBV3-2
CASSQDRGGAFGELFF
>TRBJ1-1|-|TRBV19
CASSKTLTGGYTEAFF
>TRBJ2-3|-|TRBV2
CASSDPINLSTDTQYF
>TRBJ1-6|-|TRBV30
CAWSVRGVHSPLHF
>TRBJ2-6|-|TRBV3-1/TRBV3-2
CASSQAGQLTSGANVLTF
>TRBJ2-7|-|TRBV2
CASSEQEGDEQYF
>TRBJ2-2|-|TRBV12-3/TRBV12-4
CASREVRTGELFF
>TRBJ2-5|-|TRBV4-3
CASSRGLAEETQYF
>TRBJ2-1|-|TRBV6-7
CASSYSDRGQGNEQFF